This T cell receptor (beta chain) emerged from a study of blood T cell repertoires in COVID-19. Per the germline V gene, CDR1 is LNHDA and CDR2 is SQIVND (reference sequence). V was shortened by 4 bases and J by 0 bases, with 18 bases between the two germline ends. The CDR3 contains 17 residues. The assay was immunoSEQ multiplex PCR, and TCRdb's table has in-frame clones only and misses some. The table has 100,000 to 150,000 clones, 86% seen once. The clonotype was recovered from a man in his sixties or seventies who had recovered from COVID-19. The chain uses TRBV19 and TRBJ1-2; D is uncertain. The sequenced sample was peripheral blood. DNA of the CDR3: TGTGCCAGTAGTACCACACTGCTGACTGTAACTAACTATGGCTACACCTTC. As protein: CASSTTLLTVTNYGYTF.